This T cell receptor (beta chain) derives from a study of cytomegalovirus exposure and HLA in healthy donors. Study in general: An earlier analysis identified more than 90 million unique TCR beta sequences in approximately 190 million T cells.

The germline V gene encodes CDR1 SGHRS and CDR2 YFSETQ. The CDR3 spans 15 residues. V shed 4 bases, J shed 2 bases, and the junction held 4 bases outside the gene matches. Notes on the study in general: In a later analysis, TCR association rates varied by HLA locus: DRB1 most, HLA-C fewest. By a later analysis, the bulk of CMV-associated TCR beta chains appeared HLA-restricted.

13 Jbeta primers and 60 Vbeta primers were used for the PCR. TCRdb's copy holds only in-frame clones and misses some; the assay was immunoSEQ multiplex PCR. Of roughly 200,000 clones listed, about 13% are singletons. A note on this clone: Its antigen is not identified.

This receptor was taken from a man aged 50 or older in good health and CMV-seropositive. The sequencing input was PBMCs. This chain joins TRBV5-1 and TRBJ2-7, with 12 bases aligning to TRBD2. CDR3 bases: TGCGCCAGCAGCCCCGGGACTAGCGGGCCCTACGAGCAGTACTTC. Protein sequence: CASSPGTSGPYEQYF.